The entry below describes one TCR beta chain. Generated by immunoSEQ multiplex PCR, the TCRdb table keeps only in-frame clones and is missing some. The sample records roughly 100,000 clones, roughly nine tenths being singletons. This sample was taken from a study of blood T cell repertoires in COVID-19. Overall study: Sites across the United States, Italy and Spain contributed samples from acute and convalescent COVID-19.

The CDR3 runs 13 residues. V lost 8 bases, J lost 9 bases, and 14 bases lay in between. Sequencing was carried out using peripheral blood. This chain uses TRBV12-3 or TRBV12-4 with TRBJ1-6; no definite D call. The sequence derives from a man aged 45-60 years with active COVID-19. The CDR3 bases are TGTGCCAGCCAGGCGGGGAGCGGTTCACCCCTCCACTTT. Translating it yields CASQAGSGSPLHF.